Listed below are T cell receptor beta chains from one sample, sequenced in a study of T cell changes during pregnancy in multiple sclerosis. TCRdb's table, derived via immunoSEQ multiplex PCR, lists solely in-frame clones and lacks some. The sample holds under 50,000 clones, 85% to 95% seen once. The material was CD8+ T cells from peripheral blood mononuclear cells, obtained in the first trimester of pregnancy. All receptors derive from a female donor with multiple sclerosis, enrolled in a pregnancy study. The CDR3 runs from the conserved cysteine through the conserved F or W. The D gene is left open where the match is weak. Expanded clones get a size class; other rows say once, few or many, or leave the size out.

abundance: -; v_gene: TRBV11-2; j_gene: TRBJ2-7; d_gene: -; CDR3nt: TGTGCCAGCAGCTTTACCCCCGGGACAAACGGTCGGGAGCAGTACTTC; CDR3aa: CASSFTPGTNGREQYF
abundance: -; v_gene: TRBV6-5; j_gene: TRBJ2-2; d_gene: -; CDR3nt: TGTGCCAGCAGTTACTTAGTTGTCGGGGAGCTGTTTTTT; CDR3aa: CASSYLVVGELFF
abundance: -; v_gene: TRBV27; j_gene: TRBJ2-7; d_gene: -; CDR3nt: TGTGCCAGCAGTTTGGAGCCCCACTCCTACGAGCAGTACTTC; CDR3aa: CASSLEPHSYEQYF
abundance: -; v_gene: TRBV29-1; j_gene: TRBJ1-2; d_gene: -; CDR3nt: TGCAGCGTTGTTTCTCGGGCCTCGGGGGGCTACACCTTC; CDR3aa: CSVVSRASGGYTF
abundance: -; v_gene: TRBV5-4; j_gene: TRBJ2-7; d_gene: TRBD2; CDR3nt: TGTGCCAGCAGCTTGCTGTCGGGAGGACCAAACGAGCAGTACTTC; CDR3aa: CASSLLSGGPNEQYF
abundance: -; v_gene: TRBV6-4; j_gene: TRBJ2-3; d_gene: TRBD2; CDR3nt: TGTGCCAGCAGCAGACAACAGGGGGGGACTAGCGGAGACACAGATACGCAGTATTTT; CDR3aa: CASSRQQGGTSGDTDTQYF
abundance: -; v_gene: TRBV29-1; j_gene: TRBJ2-2; d_gene: -; CDR3nt: TGCAGCGTTGGGGCGGGGAACACCGGGGAGCTGTTTTTT; CDR3aa: CSVGAGNTGELFF
abundance: -; v_gene: TRBV30; j_gene: TRBJ1-2; d_gene: -; CDR3nt: TGTGCCTGGAGGGCAGGGTATGACTATGGCTACACCTTC; CDR3aa: CAWRAGYDYGYTF
abundance: -; v_gene: TRBV6-5; j_gene: TRBJ2-7; d_gene: TRBD1; CDR3nt: TGTGCCAGCAGTTCCCTACAGGGGGCGGAAGAGCAGTACTTC; CDR3aa: CASSSLQGAEEQYF
abundance: -; v_gene: TRBV5-6; j_gene: TRBJ1-2; d_gene: -; CDR3nt: TGTGCCAGCAGCTTAGACCAGGGAATCTATGGCTACACCTTC; CDR3aa: CASSLDQGIYGYTF
abundance: -; v_gene: TRBV11-1; j_gene: TRBJ2-7; d_gene: TRBD2; CDR3nt: TGTGCCAGCAGCTCCGTCTGGACTAGCGGGCTCCACGAGCAGTACTTC; CDR3aa: CASSSVWTSGLHEQYF
abundance: -; v_gene: TRBV27; j_gene: TRBJ2-3; d_gene: -; CDR3nt: TGTGCCAGCAGTTTATCCCGGACAGTCTTGGTTGAGCCCGGCACAGATACGCAGTATTTT; CDR3aa: CASSLSRTVLVEPGTDTQYF
abundance: -; v_gene: TRBV12-5; j_gene: TRBJ1-2; d_gene: -; CDR3nt: TGTGCTAGTGGTTATGGGGGGAATTACGGCTACACCTTC; CDR3aa: CASGYGGNYGYTF
abundance: -; v_gene: TRBV19; j_gene: TRBJ2-1; d_gene: TRBD2; CDR3nt: TGTGCCAGTAGTACTCTAGCGGGAGCCCTCAATGAGCAGTTCTTC; CDR3aa: CASSTLAGALNEQFF
abundance: few; v_gene: TRBV10-2; j_gene: TRBJ2-7; d_gene: -; CDR3nt: TGCGCCAGCAGTCAAGCCGTCCTCTACGAGCAGTACTTC; CDR3aa: CASSQAVLYEQYF
abundance: -; v_gene: TRBV29-1; j_gene: TRBJ2-7; d_gene: TRBD1; CDR3nt: TGCAGCGTTGGACAGGGGGCCACCGAGCAGTACTTC; CDR3aa: CSVGQGATEQYF
abundance: -; v_gene: TRBV5-5; j_gene: TRBJ2-7; d_gene: TRBD1; CDR3nt: TGTGCCAGCAGACCGACAGGGGGCGCATCCTACGAGCAGTACTTC; CDR3aa: CASRPTGGASYEQYF
abundance: -; v_gene: TRBV19; j_gene: TRBJ1-1; d_gene: TRBD1; CDR3nt: TGTGCCAGTAGTATTTCTTGGCAGGGGGCGAATGAAGCTTTCTTT; CDR3aa: CASSISWQGANEAFF
abundance: -; v_gene: TRBV5-1; j_gene: TRBJ2-7; d_gene: TRBD2; CDR3nt: TGCGCCAGCAGCCCCAGGGCTAGCGGGAGTATCAACGAGCAGTACTTC; CDR3aa: CASSPRASGSINEQYF
abundance: -; v_gene: TRBV4-1; j_gene: TRBJ2-5; d_gene: TRBD2; CDR3nt: TGCGCCAGCAGCCAAGAGATGGGACTAGGGCAAGAGACCCAGTACTTC; CDR3aa: CASSQEMGLGQETQYF
abundance: -; v_gene: TRBV2; j_gene: TRBJ2-1; d_gene: TRBD2; CDR3nt: TGTGCCAGCAGTTGGACTAGCGGGGGGGACAATGAGCAGTTCTTC; CDR3aa: CASSWTSGGDNEQFF
abundance: -; v_gene: TRBV7-3; j_gene: TRBJ1-2; d_gene: -; CDR3nt: TGTGCCAGCAGCTTAATAGGGGCAGGGGATGGATATGGCTACACCTTC; CDR3aa: CASSLIGAGDGYGYTF
abundance: -; v_gene: TRBV19; j_gene: TRBJ1-4; d_gene: -; CDR3nt: TGTGCCAGTAGTACCCTCGAACAGGGTCGGAATGAAAAACTGTTTTTT; CDR3aa: CASSTLEQGRNEKLFF
abundance: -; v_gene: TRBV7-8; j_gene: TRBJ1-5; d_gene: TRBD1; CDR3nt: TGTGCCAGCGGTCAGGGGGCAAGACAGCCCCAGCATTTT; CDR3aa: CASGQGARQPQHF
abundance: -; v_gene: TRBV11-3; j_gene: TRBJ2-2; d_gene: -; CDR3nt: TGTGCCAGCAGCTCCCTTGGGAGCACCGGGGAGCTGTTTTTT; CDR3aa: CASSSLGSTGELFF
abundance: once; v_gene: TRBV19; j_gene: TRBJ1-1; d_gene: -; CDR3nt: TGTGCCAGTAGTTGGGGGGTCTATACTGAAGCTTTCTTT; CDR3aa: CASSWGVYTEAFF
abundance: -; v_gene: TRBV27; j_gene: TRBJ2-2; d_gene: -; CDR3nt: TGTGCCAGCAGTTTTCCGGGACACCGCCGGGTCACCGGGGAGCTGTTTTTT; CDR3aa: CASSFPGHRRVTGELFF
abundance: -; v_gene: TRBV27; j_gene: TRBJ2-7; d_gene: -; CDR3nt: TGTGCCAGCATGGCAGGATCCTACGAGCAGTACTTC; CDR3aa: CASMAGSYEQYF
abundance: -; v_gene: TRBV18; j_gene: TRBJ2-3; d_gene: TRBD2; CDR3nt: TGTGCCAGCTCCGGACTAGCGACAGATACGCAGTATTTT; CDR3aa: CASSGLATDTQYF
abundance: -; v_gene: TRBV7-9; j_gene: TRBJ1-1; d_gene: -; CDR3nt: TGTGCCAGCAGGGCCCCGGGGGGGGAAACTGAAGCTTTCTTT; CDR3aa: CASRAPGGETEAFF
abundance: -; v_gene: TRBV9; j_gene: TRBJ2-1; d_gene: -; CDR3nt: TGTGCCAGCAGCGTAGACCCAGCCGCGGCTGAGCAGTTCTTC; CDR3aa: CASSVDPAAAEQFF
abundance: -; v_gene: TRBV5-4; j_gene: TRBJ2-3; d_gene: TRBD2; CDR3nt: TGTGCCAGCAGCTTCACTAGCGGGAGTGGAGATACGCAGTATTTT; CDR3aa: CASSFTSGSGDTQYF
abundance: -; v_gene: TRBV6-5; j_gene: TRBJ2-3; d_gene: TRBD2; CDR3nt: TGTGCCAGCAGTCACACTAGCGGGACGTCAGATACGCAGTATTTT; CDR3aa: CASSHTSGTSDTQYF
abundance: -; v_gene: TRBV4-2; j_gene: TRBJ1-1; d_gene: -; CDR3nt: TGTGCCAGCAGCCAAGATAAGCAGGACACTGAAGCTTTCTTT; CDR3aa: CASSQDKQDTEAFF
abundance: few; v_gene: TRBV9; j_gene: TRBJ2-7; d_gene: TRBD1; CDR3nt: TGTGCCAGCAGCTCCGCGACAGGGAACTACGAGCAGTACTTC; CDR3aa: CASSSATGNYEQYF
abundance: -; v_gene: TRBV7-9; j_gene: TRBJ2-7; d_gene: -; CDR3nt: TGTGCCAGCAGCCCCCGCGGAGGCTACGAGCAGTACTTC; CDR3aa: CASSPRGGYEQYF
abundance: -; v_gene: TRBV30; j_gene: TRBJ1-4; d_gene: TRBD1; CDR3nt: TGTGCCTGGAGATATAGGGGCAGGGGGCAGAAAAAACTGTTTTTT; CDR3aa: CAWRYRGRGQKKLFF
abundance: -; v_gene: TRBV25-1; j_gene: TRBJ2-5; d_gene: TRBD1; CDR3nt: TGTGCCATCGCCGCCTCGGACAGGCACGAGACCCAGTACTTC; CDR3aa: CAIAASDRHETQYF
abundance: -; v_gene: TRBV5-6; j_gene: TRBJ1-3; d_gene: -; CDR3nt: TGTGCCAGCAGCATTATGAGCTCTGGAAACACCATATATTTT; CDR3aa: CASSIMSSGNTIYF